The rows below give T cell receptor beta chains drawn from one sample of a study of blood T cell repertoires in COVID-19. The data were produced by immunoSEQ multiplex PCR, yet TCRdb's version contains in-frame clones alone and is incomplete. The sample records tens of thousands of clones, 88% being singletons. The sample taken for sequencing was peripheral blood. The receptors shown here come from a human donor in a cohort sampled during active COVID-19. Both conserved end residues are part of each CDR3. The D gene is left open where the match is weak. Size tells how often a clone was seen (once, few, many) or the class of an expanded clone, and some rows leave it out.

J gene | D gene | V gene | clone size | CDR3 DNA | CDR3 protein
TRBJ2-1 | TRBD1 | TRBV11-1 | - | TGTGCCAGCAGCAGGACAGGGAATCACAATGAGCAGTTCTTC | CASSRTGNHNEQFF
TRBJ1-2 | TRBD1 | TRBV5-1 | - | TGCGCCAGCAGCTTGGCCGCAGGGGGCACCCCCTATGGCTACACCTTC | CASSLAAGGTPYGYTF
TRBJ1-2 | TRBD1 | TRBV6-5 | - | TGTGCCAGCAGAGGTTGGGACAGGGGGCATGTTGGCTACACCTTC | CASRGWDRGHVGYTF
TRBJ1-1 | TRBD1 | TRBV24-1 | - | TGTGCCACGAAACAGGGGATGGGGACTGAAGCTTTCTTT | CATKQGMGTEAFF
TRBJ1-1 | - | TRBV3-1/TRBV3-2 | - | TGTGCCAGCAGCCAACCCGGTCACTACTCAGCCACTGAAGCTTTCTTT | CASSQPGHYSATEAFF
TRBJ2-7 | TRBD2 | TRBV6-6 | few | TGTGCCAGCAGCTTTAGCGGGAGTGTACGCTACGAGCAGTACTTC | CASSFSGSVRYEQYF
TRBJ2-7 | - | TRBV23-1 | few | TGCGCCAGCAGTCGGGACGGGGGGCACGAGCAGTACTTC | CASSRDGGHEQYF
TRBJ1-5 | TRBD1 | TRBV16 | - | TGTGCCAGCAGCCAATTCAGAGGACAGGGGACTGGGCAGCCCCAGCATTTT | CASSQFRGQGTGQPQHF
TRBJ2-7 | - | TRBV9 | - | TGTGCCAGCAGCGTAGGAGGGGGGGGACCCTACGAGCAGTACTTC | CASSVGGGGPYEQYF
TRBJ2-5 | TRBD1 | TRBV18 | - | TGTGCCAGCTCACCGCGGGACAGGGGAGGGGAGACCCAGTACTTC | CASSPRDRGGETQYF
TRBJ2-1 | - | TRBV6-1 | once | TGTGCCAGCAGTGACGAGGTCCAAGTCTTC | CASSDEVQVF
TRBJ2-6 | - | TRBV29-1 | once | TGCAGCGTTGAGAGGGCCTCTGGGGCCAACGTCCTGACTTTC | CSVERASGANVLTF
TRBJ1-1 | - | TRBV18 | - | TGTGCCAGCTCACCAGTCATTCAGGGTGGAAACACTGAAGCTTTCTTT | CASSPVIQGGNTEAFF
TRBJ1-1 | - | TRBV4-2 | - | TGTGCCAGCAGCCAAGATCAGGGAGGCAGCACTGAAGCTTTCTTT | CASSQDQGGSTEAFF
TRBJ2-2 | TRBD1 | TRBV3-1/TRBV3-2 | - | TGTGCCAGCAGACCCGGGACAGGGGGCACCGGGGAGCTGTTTTTT | CASRPGTGGTGELFF
TRBJ2-3 | - | TRBV21-1 | - | TGTGCCAGCAGCAGGACTAGCGGGGGGGCGGGTTTCACAGATACGCAGTATTTT | CASSRTSGGAGFTDTQYF
TRBJ1-3 | - | TRBV5-1 | - | TGCGCCAGCAGCTTTACAGGGTCGGGAGGAAACACCATATATTTT | CASSFTGSGGNTIYF
TRBJ1-1 | - | TRBV30 | once | TGTGCCTGGAGTCACGAGGGCTCCTGGGAAGCTTTCTTT | CAWSHEGSWEAFF
TRBJ2-5 | - | TRBV2 | - | TGTGCCGGCGGCAGTTCCGAGACCCAGTACTTC | CAGGSSETQYF
TRBJ1-2 | TRBD1 | TRBV12-3/TRBV12-4 | - | TGTGCCAGCAGACCACAGGGGGCGCGGGGCTACACCTTC | CASRPQGARGYTF
TRBJ1-2 | TRBD1 | TRBV18 | - | TGTGCCAGCTCACCACCAGGGGGCGTTGGCTACACCTTC | CASSPPGGVGYTF
TRBJ1-6 | TRBD1 | TRBV11-2 | - | TGTGCCAGCAGCAGGGGACAGGGCGATAATTCACCCCTCCACTTT | CASSRGQGDNSPLHF
TRBJ2-7 | TRBD2 | TRBV12-3/TRBV12-4 | - | TGTGCCAGCAGCCAGGGACTAGAAAACGAGCAGTACTTC | CASSQGLENEQYF
TRBJ1-5 | - | TRBV19 | - | TGTGCCAGTAGTATTTTGCGGCCCAGCAATCAGCCCCAGCATTTT | CASSILRPSNQPQHF
TRBJ1-2 | - | TRBV5-6 | - | TGTGCCAGCAGCTTGGTACAGCAAGACTATGGCTACACCTTC | CASSLVQQDYGYTF
TRBJ1-4 | - | TRBV2 | - | TGTGCCAGCAATAGATGGAGGGAGAAGACTAATGAAAAACTGTTTTTT | CASNRWREKTNEKLFF